Listed below are T cell receptor beta chains from one sample, sequenced in a study of cytomegalovirus exposure and HLA in healthy donors. Clones were read by immunoSEQ multiplex PCR, and TCRdb kept only the in-frame ones, dropping some. The sample has 45,000 to 70,000 clones, over 90% seen once. Sequencing was done on a sample of PBMCs. Receptors originate from a woman younger than 35 in good health and CMV-seronegative. Each CDR3 is given with its conserved first and last residue. The D gene is left open where the match is weak. Clone size is not always given. Where it is, it says once, few, many or a class for expanded clones.

J: TRBJ2-5
V: TRBV5-1
D: -
size: -
DNA: TGCGCCAGCCGGAGGTGGGGGGAGCAAGAGACCCAGTACTTC
CDR3: CASRRWGEQETQYF

J: TRBJ2-5
V: TRBV12-2
D: -
size: -
DNA: TGTGCAAGTCGCTTATTCGGGGGGCCTAAGACCCAGTACTTC
CDR3: CASRLFGGPKTQYF

J: TRBJ2-2
V: TRBV7-9
D: -
size: -
DNA: TGTGCCAGCAGCTTAACGGGGAACACCGGGGAGCTGTTTTTT
CDR3: CASSLTGNTGELFF

J: TRBJ2-3
V: TRBV4-3
D: -
size: -
DNA: TGCGCCAGCAGCCAAGGGACCCGGGGGGCCGCGGGAGATACGCAGTATTTT
CDR3: CASSQGTRGAAGDTQYF

J: TRBJ2-2
V: TRBV6-4
D: -
size: -
DNA: TGTGCCAGCAGTGACAATCCGGGACAGAACACCGGGGAGCTGTTTTTT
CDR3: CASSDNPGQNTGELFF

J: TRBJ2-3
V: TRBV9
D: TRBD2
size: -
DNA: TGTGCCAGCAGCGTAACCAGCGGGGGGGCAAGGGATACGCAGTATTTT
CDR3: CASSVTSGGARDTQYF

J: TRBJ2-2
V: TRBV7-6
D: TRBD2
size: -
DNA: TGTGCCACAAGAGCTAGCGGGATTACGAACACCGGGGAGCTGTTTTTT
CDR3: CATRASGITNTGELFF

J: TRBJ1-2
V: TRBV6-1
D: TRBD1
size: once
DNA: TGTGCCAGCAGTGAAGCAAGGGGGCTAGGCTACACCTTC
CDR3: CASSEARGLGYTF

J: TRBJ2-3
V: TRBV12-5
D: TRBD2
size: -
DNA: TGTGCTAGTGGTTTGGGGAGCGGGGGGCTCACAGATACGCAGTATTTT
CDR3: CASGLGSGGLTDTQYF

J: TRBJ2-2
V: TRBV19
D: -
size: -
DNA: TGTGCCAGTAGGAACAGGCTAGTCACCGGGGAGCTGTTTTTT
CDR3: CASRNRLVTGELFF

J: TRBJ2-3
V: TRBV7-9
D: TRBD2
size: -
DNA: TGTGCCACGGGCAGAGCGGGGGGCCTCACAGATACGCAGTATTTT
CDR3: CATGRAGGLTDTQYF

J: TRBJ1-2
V: TRBV29-1
D: TRBD1
size: -
DNA: TGCAGCGCCAGAGACCAGGGGGCCGGGGGCTATGGCTACACCTTC
CDR3: CSARDQGAGGYGYTF

J: TRBJ1-1
V: TRBV5-6
D: -
size: -
DNA: TGTGCCAGCAGCTTCGGGAGGCGGGTGAACACTGAAGCTTTCTTT
CDR3: CASSFGRRVNTEAFF

J: TRBJ2-1
V: TRBV30
D: -
size: -
DNA: TGTGCCTGGAGTCGTACGTGGGGGGTCAATGAGCAGTTCTTC
CDR3: CAWSRTWGVNEQFF

J: TRBJ2-2
V: TRBV27
D: TRBD1
size: -
DNA: TGTGCCAGCAGTTTATCGAGGCAGGGGGCCGGGGAGCTGTTTTTT
CDR3: CASSLSRQGAGELFF

J: TRBJ1-1
V: TRBV30
D: -
size: -
DNA: TGTGCCTCAAATCAGGGTAGCACTGAAGCTTTCTTT
CDR3: CASNQGSTEAFF

J: TRBJ1-5
V: TRBV6-5
D: -
size: -
DNA: TGTGCCAGCAGCTTTATACTCAATCAGCCCCAGCATTTT
CDR3: CASSFILNQPQHF

J: TRBJ2-1
V: TRBV6-4
D: TRBD2
size: -
DNA: TGTGCCAGCATGGCGACTAGCGGGAGGGCGTCGACCTACAATGAGCAGTTCTTC
CDR3: CASMATSGRASTYNEQFF

J: TRBJ2-2
V: TRBV30
D: -
size: -
DNA: TGTGCCTGGAGTGTCGGAGACACCGGGGAGCTGTTTTTT
CDR3: CAWSVGDTGELFF

J: TRBJ1-2
V: TRBV5-6
D: -
size: -
DNA: TGTGCCAGCAGCTTGGCCGTCTTTGGGGCCTATGGCTACACCTTC
CDR3: CASSLAVFGAYGYTF

J: TRBJ2-3
V: TRBV10-3
D: -
size: -
DNA: TGTGCCATCAGTCCGAGTAAACGGTCCTACACAGATACGCAGTATTTT
CDR3: CAISPSKRSYTDTQYF

J: TRBJ2-2
V: TRBV9
D: -
size: -
DNA: TGTGCCAGCAGCGTAACTGGGAGTACCGGGGAGCTGTTTTTT
CDR3: CASSVTGSTGELFF

J: TRBJ2-1
V: TRBV18
D: TRBD2
size: once
DNA: TGTGCCAGCTCACCACGTGGGAGACGGACTAGCGGGGGGGATTACTACAATGAGCAGTTCTTC
CDR3: CASSPRGRRTSGGDYYNEQFF

J: TRBJ1-2
V: TRBV4-1
D: TRBD1
size: -
DNA: TGCGCCAGCAGCCCTTCGGGACAGGGGGCGCACGGTGGCTACACCTTC
CDR3: CASSPSGQGAHGGYTF

J: TRBJ2-3
V: TRBV7-3
D: TRBD2
size: -
DNA: TGTGCCAGCAGCTTAGGCCGGGGGGGCATTAGCACAGATACGCAGTATTTT
CDR3: CASSLGRGGISTDTQYF

J: TRBJ1-5
V: TRBV10-3
D: -
size: -
DNA: TGTGCCATCAGTGAGAGGGGGGGCTGGGGCAATCAGCCCCAGCATTTT
CDR3: CAISERGGWGNQPQHF

J: TRBJ1-4
V: TRBV2
D: TRBD1
size: -
DNA: TGTGCCAGCAGTAGACAGGGGGCGCCTAATGAAAAACTGTTTTTT
CDR3: CASSRQGAPNEKLFF

J: TRBJ1-2
V: TRBV11-3
D: -
size: -
DNA: TGTGCCAGCAGCTGCCACAGGGCGCGTTATGGCTACACCTTC
CDR3: CASSCHRARYGYTF

J: TRBJ2-2
V: TRBV7-9
D: -
size: -
DNA: TGTGCCAGCAGCCCCGCGTTGCCCACCGGGGAGCTGTTTTTT
CDR3: CASSPALPTGELFF

J: TRBJ1-6
V: TRBV7-9
D: -
size: -
DNA: TGTGCCAGCACCCCCCCCCATCCTACGGAGTCACCCCTCCACTTT
CDR3: CASTPPHPTESPLHF

J: TRBJ2-3
V: TRBV9
D: TRBD2
size: -
DNA: TGTGCCAGCAACCAACTAGCGGAGGGGGATACGCAGTATTTT
CDR3: CASNQLAEGDTQYF

J: TRBJ1-4
V: TRBV11-2
D: TRBD1
size: -
DNA: TGTGCCAGCAGCTTAGGACAGGGCGTATGGGCTAATGAAAAACTGTTTTTT
CDR3: CASSLGQGVWANEKLFF

J: TRBJ1-2
V: TRBV2
D: TRBD1
size: -
DNA: TGTGCCAGCAGACCCGGGACAGGGGACTATGGCTACACCTTC
CDR3: CASRPGTGDYGYTF

J: TRBJ2-7
V: TRBV5-6
D: -
size: -
DNA: TGTGCCAGCAGCTTGAGTGCCGGTTACTACGAGCAGTACTTC
CDR3: CASSLSAGYYEQYF

J: TRBJ1-1
V: TRBV4-1
D: -
size: -
DNA: TGCGCCAGCAGACTACAGGGGAACACTGAAGCTTTCTTT
CDR3: CASRLQGNTEAFF

J: TRBJ1-1
V: TRBV13
D: -
size: -
DNA: TGTGCCAGCAGCTTATGGCGGGGCTCTGAAGCTTTCTTT
CDR3: CASSLWRGSEAFF

J: TRBJ1-4
V: TRBV27
D: TRBD1
size: -
DNA: TGTGCCAGCAGTTTATACAGGACAGGGACGGAACTGTTTTTT
CDR3: CASSLYRTGTELFF

J: TRBJ2-1
V: TRBV30
D: -
size: -
DNA: TGTGCCTGGAATAGCGGCTACGACTCCTACAATGAGCAGTTCTTC
CDR3: CAWNSGYDSYNEQFF

J: TRBJ2-7
V: TRBV7-8
D: -
size: -
DNA: TGTGCCAGCAGCTGGGAACAGGGCTACGAGCAGTACTTC
CDR3: CASSWEQGYEQYF

J: TRBJ2-7
V: TRBV10-2
D: -
size: -
DNA: TGCGCCAGCAGTGAGCAGGGGCTGGGGAACGAGCAGTACTTC
CDR3: CASSEQGLGNEQYF